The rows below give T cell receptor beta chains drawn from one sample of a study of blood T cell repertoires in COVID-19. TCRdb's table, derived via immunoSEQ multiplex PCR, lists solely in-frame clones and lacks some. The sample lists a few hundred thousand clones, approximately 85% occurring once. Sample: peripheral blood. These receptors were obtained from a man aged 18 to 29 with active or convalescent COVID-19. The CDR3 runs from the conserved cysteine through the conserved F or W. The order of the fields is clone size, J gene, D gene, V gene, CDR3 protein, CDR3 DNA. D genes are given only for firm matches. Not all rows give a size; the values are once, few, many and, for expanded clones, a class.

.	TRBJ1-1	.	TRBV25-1	CASSNPGALGNTEAFF	TGTGCCAGCAGTAATCCAGGGGCCCTCGGGAACACTGAAGCTTTCTTT
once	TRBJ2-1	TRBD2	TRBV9	CASSVSGGDNEQFF	TGTGCCAGCAGCGTTAGCGGGGGGGACAATGAGCAGTTCTTC
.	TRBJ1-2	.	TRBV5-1	CASSLALRAGYTF	TGCGCCAGCAGCTTGGCCCTGAGGGCTGGCTACACCTTC
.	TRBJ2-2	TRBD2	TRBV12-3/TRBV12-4	CAGGLASAGELFF	TGTGCCGGGGGACTAGCCAGCGCCGGGGAGCTGTTTTTT
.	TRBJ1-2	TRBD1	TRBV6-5	CASRGGQHGYGYTF	TGTGCCAGCAGGGGGGGACAGCACGGCTATGGCTACACCTTC
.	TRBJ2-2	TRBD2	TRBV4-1	CACRPSGSRGELFF	TGCGCCTGCCGGCCTAGCGGGTCTCGCGGGGAGCTGTTTTTT
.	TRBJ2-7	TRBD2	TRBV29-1	CSVETASGGSMDEQYF	TGCAGCGTTGAAACTGCTAGCGGGGGGTCGATGGACGAGCAGTACTTC
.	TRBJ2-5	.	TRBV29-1	CSALAMGNQETQYF	TGCAGCGCCTTAGCGATGGGAAATCAAGAGACCCAGTACTTC
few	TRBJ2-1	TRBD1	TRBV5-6	CASSRDRQQFF	TGTGCCAGCAGCCGGGACAGACAGCAGTTCTTC
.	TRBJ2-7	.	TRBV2	CASKDRGSYEQYF	TGTGCCAGTAAAGACCGGGGTTCCTACGAGCAGTACTTC
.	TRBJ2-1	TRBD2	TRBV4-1	CASSQGTGGVSYNEQFF	TGCGCCAGCAGCCAAGGCACCGGGGGGGTCTCCTACAATGAGCAGTTCTTC
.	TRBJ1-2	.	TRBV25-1	CASSEGGLSYGYTF	TGTGCCAGCAGTGAGGGGGGTCTTAGCTATGGCTACACCTTC
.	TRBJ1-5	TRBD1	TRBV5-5	CASSWGQGWSQPQHF	TGTGCCAGCAGCTGGGGACAGGGGTGGAGTCAGCCCCAGCATTTT
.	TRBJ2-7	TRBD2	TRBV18	CASSPPGLAGEQYF	TGTGCCAGCTCACCTCCCGGACTAGCCGGCGAGCAGTACTTC
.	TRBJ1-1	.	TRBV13	CASSLGIGGTEAFF	TGTGCCAGCAGCTTAGGAATAGGAGGCACTGAAGCTTTCTTT
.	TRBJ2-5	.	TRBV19	CASSLVEGMGETQYF	TGTGCCAGTAGTCTAGTGGAGGGAATGGGCGAGACCCAGTACTTC
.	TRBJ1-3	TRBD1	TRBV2	CASSGQGAWDTIYF	TGTGCCAGCAGTGGACAGGGGGCGTGGGACACCATATATTTT
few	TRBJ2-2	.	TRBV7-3	CASSPRGGNTGELFF	TGTGCCAGCAGTCCACGGGGAGGGAACACCGGGGAGCTGTTTTTT
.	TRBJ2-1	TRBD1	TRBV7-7	CASSPWTGGGEQFF	TGTGCCAGCAGCCCCTGGACAGGGGGCGGTGAGCAGTTCTTC
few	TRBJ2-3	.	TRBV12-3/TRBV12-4	CATSSLSTDTQYF	TGTGCCACCAGCTCTCTTAGCACAGATACGCAGTATTTT
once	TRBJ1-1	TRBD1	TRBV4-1	CASSHLGRDREAFF	TGCGCCAGCAGCCACCTTGGCCGGGACAGGGAAGCTTTCTTT
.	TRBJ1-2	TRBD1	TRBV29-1	CSHEGQGNYGYTF	TGCAGCCATGAGGGACAGGGCAACTATGGCTACACCTTC